These 21 T cell receptor beta chains originate from one sample sequenced in a study of T cells after somatic rescue of genetic block. The data were produced by immunoSEQ multiplex PCR, yet TCRdb's version contains in-frame clones alone and is incomplete. The sample holds 13,000 to 15,000 clones, about 71% seen once. Sequences were obtained from peripheral blood mononuclear cells (PBMCs). These receptors all stem from a boy between 10 and 17 years old.

The chain employs TRBV5-1 and TRBJ2-1, with 11 bases aligning to TRBD2. The ends lost 1 base at V and 9 bases at J; junction bases unmatched: 6. Per germline, CDR1 SGHRS and CDR2 YFSETQ. The CDR3 is 15 amino acids. CDR3 nucleotides: TGCGCCAGCAGCTTGCGGCTAGCGGGAGGATCTGAGCAGTTCTTC. This sequence encodes CASSLRLAGGSEQFF.

Judged by abundance, this clone is medium-sized. V is TRBV10-2 and J is TRBJ2-7, with D possibly TRBD1 on 5 matching bases. Trimming stripped 5 bases from V and 3 bases from J, with 8 bases between. CDR3 length: 12 residues. Germline V gives CDR1 WSHSY, CDR2 SAAADI. CDR3 region: CASSKTDYEQYF. CDR3 sequence (DNA): TGCGCCAGCAGTAAGACAGACTACGAGCAGTACTTC.

The gene calls are TRBV11-2 and TRBJ1-4; D might be TRBD1 (6 bases). V lost 4 bases and J lost 8, with 14 bases in between. Germline V gives CDR1 SGHAT, CDR2 FQNNGV. The CDR3 is made up of 14 amino acids. CDR3 residues: CASSWVPRGEKLFF. CDR3 DNA: TGTGCCAGCAGCTGGGTCCCGAGGGGGGAAAAACTGTTTTTT.

This clone occurred many times. The V gene is TRBV2, the J gene TRBJ1-6; 8 bases are shared with TRBD1. This CDR3 has 16 amino acids. Trimming at V came to 10 bases and at J to 6 bases, leaving 14 bases not matched to a gene. Germline lookup yields CDR1 SNHLY and CDR2 FYNNEI. The CDR3 nucleotides read TGTGCCAAATCCCCCGGGACAGGTGTCACTAATTCACCCCTCCACTTT. Amino acid sequence: CAKSPGTGVTNSPLHF.

The V and J genes are TRBV5-1 and TRBJ1-4, with D possibly being TRBD1 (6 bases). The CDR3 extends over 13 amino acids. Germline V gives CDR1 SGHRS, CDR2 YFSETQ. V lost 5 bases to trimming and J lost 10 bases, with 15 bases between them. This CDR3 reads CASRNRQEGKLFF. CDR3 nucleotide sequence: TGCGCCAGCAGAAATCGACAGGAGGGAAAACTGTTTTTT.

The V call is TRBV28, the J call TRBJ2-7; D call uncertain. Trimming shortened V by 0 bases and J by 6 bases, and 12 bases separated the two germline ends. This CDR3 has 14 amino acids. Germline lookup yields CDR1 MDHEN and CDR2 SYDVKM. In DNA, the CDR3 is TGTGCCAGCAGTTTATGGACCATCCTCCGCGAGCAGTACTTC. Its translation is CASSLWTILREQYF.

Ten or more counts support this clone. J is TRBJ2-1 and V is TRBV30; the D gene is possibly TRBD2 (6 bases). Germline-derived CDR1 and CDR2 are GTSNPN and SVGIG (reference sequence). V shed 4 bases and J shed 9 bases, with 16 bases lying between them. CDR3 length: 13 amino acids. The CDR3 DNA sequence: TGTGCCTGGAACGCGGGGACCACCGGTGAGCAGTTCTTC. This encodes CAWNAGTTGEQFF.

CDR3 DNA: TGTGCCAGCAGCTTAACGGGGCCGAACACCGGGGAGCTGTTTTTT. Translation gives CASSLTGPNTGELFF. The chain uses TRBV11-1 and TRBJ2-2; either TRBD1 or TRBD2 may supply D (5 bases each). The V gene lost 2 bases and the J gene lost 0 bases, with 7 bases spanning the gap. Per the germline V gene, CDR1 is SGHAT and CDR2 is FQDESV (reference sequence). The CDR3 totals 15 residues.

This clone was observed a few times. The chain carries TRBV19 and TRBJ2-7; 11 nucleotides match TRBD2. The CDR3 contains 15 residues. With 3 bases clipped from V and 2 bases from J, the junction kept 3 bases outside the gene matches. Germline-derived CDR1 and CDR2 are LNHDA and SQIVND (reference sequence). As DNA, the CDR3 is TGTGCCAGTAGTATGACTAGCGGGGAGACCTACGAGCAGTACTTC. Protein: CASSMTSGETYEQYF.

The chain employs TRBV6-1 and TRBJ1-4; no definite D call. The germline V gene encodes CDR1 MNHNS and CDR2 SASEGT. The ends were cut back, 2 bases at V and 4 bases at J, with 14 bases in the middle. The CDR3 is 16 residues long. Here the CDR3 DNA reads TGTGCCAGCAGTGAAAATAGTGTCGCCCTTAATGAAAAACTGTTTTTT. It is translated as CASSENSVALNEKLFF.

The rearrangement uses TRBV1 and TRBJ2-7; the table's D call of TRBD2 was not tested on the DNA. TRBV1 corresponds to a pseudogene. The CDR3 spans 17 residues. The CDR3 nucleotides read TGCACCAGCAGCTTGGCGGGGGAGCTGTCTTTGCCCTACGAGCAGTACTTC. Protein: CTSSLAGELSLPYEQYF.

V gene TRBV30 combines with J gene TRBJ2-1; the D is unclear. CDR1 and CDR2 from the germline V gene are GTSNPN and SVGIG (reference sequence). Trimming shortened V by 4 bases and J by 15 bases, and 16 bases separated the two germline ends. The CDR3 is 11 residues long. CDR3 region: CAWMGQSVWFF. CDR3 in DNA: TGTGCCTGGATGGGTCAGTCGGTCTGGTTCTTC.

The chain combines TRBV4-2 with TRBJ2-5; D call uncertain. Per germline, CDR1 LGHNA and CDR2 YNFKEQ. The CDR3 consists of 15 residues. V was shortened by 1 base and J by 1 base, with 10 bases between the two germline ends. The CDR3, as DNA: TGTGCCAGCAGCCAAGTATTGGCAGTCCAAGAGACCCAGTACTTC. Amino acids: CASSQVLAVQETQYF.

The rearrangement links TRBV7-9 to TRBJ1-1, with D possibly being TRBD1 (5 bases). V was pared by 2 bases and J by 1 base, with 14 bases between. CDR3 length: 16 residues. Germline V lookup: CDR1 SEHNR, CDR2 FQNEAQ (reference sequence). In DNA form, the CDR3 reads TGTGCCAGCAGCTTACAGGGTGCCTCTTGGAACACTGAAGCTTTCTTT. This encodes CASSLQGASWNTEAFF.

V is TRBV27 and J is TRBJ2-7; a possible D gene is TRBD2 (6 bases). The CDR3 extends over 15 amino acids. Between the trimmed V and J ends, which lost 5 bases and 0 bases, there was a span of 14 bases. In germline, CDR1 is MNHEY, CDR2 SMNVEV (reference sequence). CDR3 sequence reads: CASSKDGGGSYEQYF. The CDR3 region has the DNA TGTGCCAGCAGTAAGGATGGGGGAGGCTCCTACGAGCAGTACTTC.

The chain carries TRBV5-1 and TRBJ2-1; the D gene is possibly TRBD1 (6 bases). Germline loops: CDR1 SGHRS, CDR2 YFSETQ. V lost 0 bases and J 0 bases, leaving 10 bases between the germline ends. This CDR3 is 16 amino acids long. The CDR3 nucleotides read TGCGCCAGCAGCTTGGATTTCAGGGGCTCCTACAATGAGCAGTTCTTC. Amino acid sequence: CASSLDFRGSYNEQFF.

CDR3 in amino acids: CANTPGVALSSYEQYF. The CDR3 DNA is TGCGCCAACACCCCTGGAGTGGCCTTGAGCTCCTACGAGCAGTACTTC. The genes are TRBV5-1 and TRBJ2-7; no clear D gene. Germline V lookup: CDR1 SGHRS, CDR2 YFSETQ. This CDR3 contains 16 residues. Between the trimmed V and J ends, which lost 9 bases and 0 bases, there was a span of 22 bases.

This chain uses TRBV27 with TRBJ1-6, with a possible D match to TRBD1 (5 bases). V gave up 4 bases and J gave up 7 bases, with 14 bases separating them. Germline V lookup: CDR1 MNHEY, CDR2 SMNVEV (reference sequence). This CDR3 comprises 15 residues. The CDR3 region has the DNA TGTGCCAGCAGTTGGAACCAGGGAGTCAATTCACCCCTCCACTTT. Encoded protein: CASSWNQGVNSPLHF.

The chain joins TRBV6-5 to TRBJ2-2; D uncertain. V was trimmed by 2 bases and J by 2 bases, leaving 6 bases between them. CDR1 MNHEY and CDR2 SVGAGI come from the germline V gene. The CDR3 spans 14 residues. CDR3: CASSYAANTGELFF. CDR3 nucleotides: TGTGCCAGCAGTTACGCAGCTAACACCGGGGAGCTGTTTTTT.

V gene TRBV19 combines with J gene TRBJ2-6; the D is unclear. Trimming removed 3 bases at V and 0 bases at J, with 18 bases between. The germline V gene has CDR1 LNHDA and CDR2 SQIVND (reference sequence). The CDR3 extends over 19 amino acids. The CDR3 reads CASSIRADLIISGANVLTF. The DNA for the CDR3 is TGTGCCAGTAGTATTAGGGCAGACTTAATAATCTCTGGGGCCAACGTCCTGACTTTC.

The chain uses TRBV7-2 and TRBJ2-4, with D unresolved. This CDR3 has 11 amino acids. The germline gives CDR1 SGHTA, CDR2 FQGNSA. V lost 1 base, J lost 5 bases, and 0 bases lay in between. For the CDR3, the DNA is TGTGCCAGCAGCTTAGAAAACATTCAGTACTTC. This sequence encodes CASSLENIQYF.